These T cell receptor beta chains were read from a single sample in a study of blood T cells in healthy people across ages. TCRdb reanalysed the 5' RACE reads using MiXCR and keeps one entry per CDR3 protein. The sample yields 1.5 million to 2 million distinct CDR3 sequences, 28% seen once. Input material: blood. The receptors were gathered from a woman in her 30s in good health. Each CDR3 is given with its conserved first and last residue. A D gene is named only where the DNA matches it firmly. Clone size appears in some rows only: once, few, many, or a class for an expanded clone.

TRBJ2-1,.,TRBV20-1,TRBD2,CSAPRSLAGALNEQFF
TRBJ2-7,.,TRBV5-4,.,CASSADYAGGEQYF
TRBJ1-4,few,TRBV20-1,.,CSASERRYEKLFF
.,.,TRBV5-5,.,CASSLGTGQQETQYF
TRBJ2-7,.,TRBV12-5,TRBD1,CATGTALSYEQYF
TRBJ1-5,.,TRBV6-6,.,CASTRDNSNQPQHF
TRBJ2-3,.,TRBV9,.,CASSTGTGDTQYF
TRBJ2-7,.,TRBV28,.,CASRGVGRIYEQYF
TRBJ1-1,.,TRBV12-3/TRBV12-4,.,CASSFSGSKAFF
TRBJ2-1,few,TRBV4-3,.,CASSQEATPYNEQFF
TRBJ2-7,.,TRBV7-2,.,CASSSVAGEAYEQYF
TRBJ2-3,.,TRBV20-1,.,CSAGRDGSTDTQYF
TRBJ2-7,many,TRBV29-1,.,CSVEGQNYEQYF
TRBJ1-2,.,TRBV7-9,TRBD1,CASSPGTVGGYTF
TRBJ2-3,many,TRBV29-1,TRBD1,CSVDRLRGQVTDTQYF
TRBJ1-1,.,TRBV2,.,CASSEEWQNTEAFF
TRBJ2-3,few,TRBV25-1,.,CASSSPAGGRSTDTQYF
TRBJ2-3,few,TRBV6-2/TRBV6-3,TRBD2,CASSYPGTSGRLTDTQYF
TRBJ2-1,.,TRBV4-3,TRBD1,CASSQDRRGPGEQFF
TRBJ2-6,many,TRBV7-2,.,CASSLYSTGLSSGANVLTF
TRBJ1-5,few,TRBV15,TRBD1,CATSRPQGTGVDQPQHF
TRBJ2-3,.,TRBV7-2,.,CASSLYGLVTDTQYF
TRBJ2-7,many,TRBV20-1,.,CSAMDRTIYEQYF
TRBJ2-4,.,TRBV28,.,CASSSPIAANANEQYF
TRBJ2-1,many,TRBV5-1,.,CASSLAGLSHSYNEQFF
TRBJ1-5,.,TRBV12-3/TRBV12-4,.,CASSLTGNRPQHF
TRBJ1-1,.,TRBV7-9,.,CASGYGMNTEAFF
TRBJ2-3,.,TRBV2,.,CASTTKSWQYF
TRBJ2-2,.,TRBV18,TRBD2,CASSPRLAGSTGELFF
.,few,TRBV5-1,.,CASSTDGRINEQYF
TRBJ2-3,.,TRBV6-5,TRBD2,CASRGGFPDTQYF
TRBJ2-3,.,TRBV20-1,.,CSARDPRAGDTQYF
TRBJ1-1,.,TRBV30,.,CAWRARDLGIMNTEAFF
TRBJ2-1,.,TRBV5-1,.,CASSLVPPAGTYNEQFF
TRBJ2-5,many,TRBV6-6,.,CASSATGGAGGETQYF
TRBJ1-2,.,TRBV20-1,TRBD1,CSAPRTGLLPIYGYTF
TRBJ2-7,.,TRBV5-8,.,CASSLKARFYEQYF
TRBJ1-2,.,TRBV2,.,CAGQTENYGYTF
TRBJ2-1,few,TRBV30,TRBD2,CAWSVRLLAGGPYNEQFF
TRBJ2-7,many,TRBV9,.,CASSVGPPGTYEQYF
TRBJ1-2,.,TRBV28,.,CASSEIPTANYGYTF
TRBJ2-5,.,TRBV12-3/TRBV12-4,TRBD1,CASSLWDREQETQYF
TRBJ2-4,.,TRBV7-9,TRBD1,CASSYRDRVGNEQYF
TRBJ2-1,.,TRBV6-1,TRBD2,CASSLLPGLAGNEQFF
TRBJ2-3,.,TRBV7-3,TRBD1,CASSETGVDTQYF